This T cell receptor beta chain was documented in a study of blood T cell repertoires in COVID-19. About the study: Collection of acute and convalescent COVID-19 samples took place in the United States, Italy and Spain. Sample material is recorded as cDNA or gDNA derived from T cells, B-cell-depleted T cells, or PBMCs.

Original analysis: How many nucleated cells were present was estimated from reference gene primer amplification. Produced via immunoSEQ multiplex PCR; TCRdb's table is partial and in-frame only. Clonal size and the V and J genes are those of that table, whereas D and trimming came from the DNA. Of roughly 100,000 clones in the sample, about four fifths were seen once. Germline trimming cut 0 bases from V and 6 bases from J; bases unmatched to any gene: 2. CDR1 is MNHEY and CDR2 is SMNVEV in the germline V gene (reference sequence). The CDR3 has 15 amino acids. The chain links TRBV27 to TRBJ2-2; 9 bases map to TRBD2. Input material: peripheral blood. The origin of this receptor is a woman older than 75 with acute or convalescent COVID-19. DNA for the CDR3: TGTGCCAGCAGTTTATCCGTAGCGGGAGCCGGGGAGCTGTTTTTT. This encodes CASSLSVAGAGELFF.